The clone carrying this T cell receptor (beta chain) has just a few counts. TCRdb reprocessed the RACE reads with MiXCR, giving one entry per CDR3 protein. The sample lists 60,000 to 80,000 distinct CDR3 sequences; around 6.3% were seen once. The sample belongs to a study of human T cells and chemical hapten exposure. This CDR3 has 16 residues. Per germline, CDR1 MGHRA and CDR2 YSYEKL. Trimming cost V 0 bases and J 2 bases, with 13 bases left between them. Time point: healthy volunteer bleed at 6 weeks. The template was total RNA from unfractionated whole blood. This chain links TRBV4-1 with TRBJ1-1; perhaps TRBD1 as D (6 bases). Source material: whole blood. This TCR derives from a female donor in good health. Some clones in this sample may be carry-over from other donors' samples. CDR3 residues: CASSQDGNGGNTEAFF. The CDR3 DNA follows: TGCGCCAGCAGCCAAGATGGTAACGGGGGCAACACTGAAGCTTTCTTT.